This T cell receptor (beta chain) was identified in a study of blood T cell repertoires in COVID-19. About the study: Donors in the United States, Italy and Spain gave samples during acute or convalescent COVID-19. PBMCs, B-cell-depleted T cells, or T cells provided the cDNA or gDNA that made up the material.

Per the study methods: Nucleated cell counts were estimated from reference gene primer amplification. Profiling relied on immunoSEQ multiplex PCR, and the TCRdb table lists in-frame clones only, not all of them. The D gene and trimming were derived from the DNA, and the V and J assignments and clone size from that table. The sample holds under 200,000 clones; about 80% are singletons and the top ten take under 3%. Sequenced sample: peripheral blood. The receptor was isolated from a human donor with acute or convalescent COVID-19. The donor label of this sample is uncertain.

Here the CDR3 reads CASSLRQGTDTQYF. The CDR3 DNA reads TGCGCCAGCAGCTTGAGGCAGGGCACAGATACGCAGTATTTT. This rearrangement joins TRBV5-1 to TRBJ2-3, with D unclear. Trimming stripped 1 base from V and 1 base from J, with 7 bases between. CDR3 size: 14 residues. The germline V gene has CDR1 SGHRS and CDR2 YFSETQ.